This T cell receptor beta chain derives from a study of blood T cell repertoires in COVID-19 (dated by TCRdb to the early 2020s). Looking at the study overall: Samples from collaborators originated in the United States, Italy and Spain and spanned both the acute and convalescent phases of COVID-19. The material from the prospective study consisted of cDNA or gDNA derived from T cells, B-cell-depleted T cells, or PBMCs. Deeply sampled blood TCRbeta repertoires from subjects exposed to, actively infected with, or recovered from COVID-19 were included in the dataset. The repertoires were released in a freely available public database intended as a resource for research on the immune response to SARS-CoV-2. Samples were obtained from the ongoing ImmuneRACE study (first 160 participants) and from about 1,300 subjects provided by 6 global collaborators. The sample metadata nearly always contained a de-identified subject ID, COVID-19 status, age in years and sex. Where available, HLA class I and class II types were obtained from metadata supplied by the sample provider rather than from assay-based typing.

One collaborating source in Seattle enrolled patients while the patients were actively infected and followed the patients over time throughout the course of disease. The collaborating institutions used their own protocols to collect whole blood in K2EDTA tubes. For TCRbeta analysis, collaborator samples were shipped as frozen whole blood, as isolated PBMCs, or as DNA extracted from either sample type. V and J lose 0 bases and 5 bases, and a span of 8 bases separates them. From its cysteine to its phenylalanine, the CDR3 spans 13 amino acids. Kept here is only the CDR3 DNA, which spans 39 bases and is read in frame from base 1. From the germline V gene, CDR1 is SGHRS and CDR2 is YFSETQ. Note on this clone: No cognate antigen has been identified for it. No base quality values were provided; no much bigger clone lies one nucleotide off.

TCRbeta CDR3 regions were amplified from genomic DNA by means of the immunoSEQ Assay, a bias-controlled multiplex PCR. The original pipeline was this. The number of nucleated cells in each sample was estimated by amplification of reference gene primers within the assay. Sequence reads were collapsed and filtered to measure the absolute abundance of every unique TCRbeta CDR3 rearrangement. For each sample, productive Simpson clonality was calculated as the square root of Simpson's diversity index over productive rearrangements. As stored in TCRdb, this immuneACCESS dataset retains in-frame rearrangements with V and J assigned. A fraction of the clones does not appear; measured against another copy, unresolved V genes explain less than half of the discrepancy, and the remainder lacks a known reason. That table is the source of V, J and clone size, and D and trimming were worked out from the DNA. This sample is represented by approximately 280,000 clones; about nine tenths of them were singletons. 6.5% to 8% of the sample goes to the ten largest clones.

Results the study describes overall, beyond this receptor: Clinical and demographic metadata were provided uncurated, with the amount varying by source and participant.

Input material: peripheral blood. The V and J genes are TRBV5-1 and TRBJ2-5; possibly the D gene is TRBD2, per 5 matching bases. The TCR comes from a woman between 25 and 40 years old with COVID-19, enrolled during active disease. The CDR3 region: CASSLVGSETQYF. The DNA is TGCGCCAGCAGCTTGGTGGGGAGCGAGACCCAGTACTTC.